Listed below are T cell receptor beta chains from one sample, sequenced in a study of patients and donors after allogeneic stem cell transplantation. Each CDR3 protein gets one entry after TCRdb re-called the RT-PCR reads with MiXCR. The profile shows 400,000 to 450,000 distinct CDR3 sequences, 16% of them singletons. The sequenced sample was blood, either unsorted or a sorted T cell fraction (not recorded which). Receptors originate from a human donor who was either an allogeneic HSCT recipient or a stem cell or donor lymphocyte infusion donor (not recorded which). It is not recorded whose cells these are; they may come from a transplant donor. Both conserved end residues are part of each CDR3. Fields, in order: J gene, D gene, clone size, V gene, CDR3 protein, CDR3 DNA. The D gene is left open where the match is weak. The size of a clone is reported for some rows only, either as once, few or many, or as a class for expanded clones.

TRBJ2-7,.,few,TRBV4-1,CASSQGLDYEQYF,TGCGCCAGCAGCCAAGGACTAGACTACGAGCAGTACTTC
TRBJ1-5,TRBD1,.,TRBV12-3/TRBV12-4,CASREQGATDQPQHF,TGTGCCAGCAGGGAACAGGGGGCAACGGATCAGCCCCAGCATTTT
TRBJ2-3,.,many,TRBV20-1,CSARERAGWPDTQYF,TGCAGTGCTAGAGAAAGGGCAGGGTGGCCAGATACGCAGTATTTT
TRBJ2-5,TRBD2,few,TRBV4-2,CASSQESLAGGPLKETQYF,TGTGCCAGCAGCCAAGAAAGTCTAGCGGGGGGGCCTCTAAAAGAGACCCAGTACTTC
TRBJ1-2,.,.,TRBV21-1,CASSTYRDNYGYTF,TGTGCCAGCAGCACGTACAGAGATAACTATGGCTACACCTTC
TRBJ2-7,TRBD2,few,TRBV13,CASSLDKGLGVNEQYF,TGTGCCAGCAGCTTAGATAAGGGACTAGGGGTGAACGAGCAGTACTTC
TRBJ2-6,.,many,TRBV12-3/TRBV12-4,CASSFWWLSGANVLTF,TGTGCCAGCAGTTTTTGGTGGCTCTCTGGGGCCAACGTCCTGACTTTC
TRBJ2-2,TRBD2,.,TRBV9,CASSSGSSAGELFF,TGTGCCAGCAGTAGCGGGAGCTCGGCCGGGGAGCTGTTTTTT
TRBJ2-7,.,few,TRBV10-3,CAISATGTDYEQYF,TGTGCCATCAGTGCCACCGGGACGGACTACGAGCAGTACTTC
TRBJ2-2,TRBD2,.,TRBV4-1,CASSRVLAGGPTGELFF,TGCGCCAGCAGCCGAGTACTAGCGGGGGGGCCGACCGGGGAGCTGTTTTTT
TRBJ2-3,TRBD2,.,TRBV29-1,CSVISGGRGYF,TGCAGCGTTATTAGCGGGGGCAGGGGGTATTTT
TRBJ1-1,.,.,TRBV6-5,CASRYLVGGHTEAFF,TGTGCCAGCAGGTACCTAGTGGGAGGGCACACTGAAGCTTTCTTT
TRBJ2-4,.,few,TRBV12-3/TRBV12-4,CASSSARRGVKNIQYF,TGTGCCAGCAGTTCAGCGCGCCGGGGAGTCAAAAACATTCAGTACTTC
TRBJ2-5,.,few,TRBV4-1,CASSQEGRGAETQYF,TGCGCCAGCAGCCAAGAAGGGCGGGGAGCAGAGACCCAGTACTTC
TRBJ1-5,TRBD1,.,TRBV30,CAWSSSTGGLSNQPQHF,TGTGCCTGGAGTAGCTCGACAGGGGGCCTTAGCAATCAGCCCCAGCATTTT
TRBJ1-3,TRBD1,.,TRBV20-1,CSAWGTDPSLTGNTIYF,TGCAGTGCTTGGGGGACAGACCCTTCGCTAACTGGAAACACCATATATTTT
TRBJ2-3,.,many,TRBV6-5,CASSYSGTTGRWTDTQYF,TGTGCCAGCAGTTACTCAGGAACCACAGGGCGGTGGACAGATACGCAGTATTTT
TRBJ2-5,TRBD2,once,TRBV5-1,CASSFSGGAEETQYF,TGCGCCAGCAGCTTTAGCGGGGGGGCAGAAGAGACCCAGTACTTC
TRBJ1-2,.,many,TRBV10-3,CAHSRGRDGLGYTF,TGTGCCCATTCTCGGGGACGGGACGGCCTTGGCTACACCTTC
TRBJ2-5,TRBD1,many,TRBV29-1,CSVDVAGQVGQETQYF,TGCAGCGTTGACGTGGCGGGACAGGTGGGCCAAGAGACCCAGTACTTC
TRBJ1-6,TRBD1,few,TRBV5-6,CASSLIVGQGRVGSPLHF,TGTGCCAGCAGCTTGATCGTTGGACAGGGGAGGGTGGGATCACCCCTCCACTTT
TRBJ2-6,.,.,TRBV20-1,CSARDLRAGANVLTF,TGCAGTGCTAGAGATCTCAGGGCTGGGGCCAACGTCCTGACTTTC
TRBJ2-1,TRBD2,.,TRBV2,CASSEDERGGPNEQFF,TGTGCCAGCAGTGAAGACGAGCGGGGGGGCCCCAATGAGCAGTTCTTC
TRBJ2-5,TRBD1,once,TRBV7-6,CASSLVVGGAGETQYF,TGTGCCAGCAGCTTAGTGGTAGGGGGCGCAGGAGAGACCCAGTACTTC
TRBJ2-2,TRBD1,many,TRBV12-3/TRBV12-4,CASSRQGYATGELFF,TGTGCCAGCAGTAGACAGGGATACGCCACCGGGGAGCTGTTTTTT
TRBJ2-1,TRBD2,few,TRBV5-1,CASSTGTSGGYSYNEQFF,TGCGCCAGCAGCACCGGGACTAGCGGGGGGTACTCCTACAATGAGCAGTTCTTC
TRBJ2-2,TRBD1,many,TRBV5-1,CASSNRGTGELFF,TGTGCCAGCAGTAACAGGGGCACCGGGGAGCTGTTTTTT
TRBJ1-1,.,many,TRBV24-1,CATSDLTPAGLFF,TGTGCCACCAGTGACCTGACCCCCGCGGGGCTTTTCTTT